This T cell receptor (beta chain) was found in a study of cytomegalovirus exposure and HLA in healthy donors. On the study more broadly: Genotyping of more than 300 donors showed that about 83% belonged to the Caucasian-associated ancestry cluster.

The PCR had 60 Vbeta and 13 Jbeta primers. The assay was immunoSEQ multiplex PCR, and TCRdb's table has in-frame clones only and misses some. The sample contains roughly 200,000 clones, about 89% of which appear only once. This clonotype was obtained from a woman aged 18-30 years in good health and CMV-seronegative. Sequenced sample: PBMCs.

The CDR3 spells CASNLLAGGETQYF. Written as DNA, the CDR3 is TGCGCCAGCAACCTACTAGCGGGAGGCGAGACCCAGTACTTC. V gene TRBV5-1 combines with J gene TRBJ2-5, with 12 positions matching TRBD2. The CDR3 consists of 14 residues. With V trimmed by 6 bases and J by 5 bases, 5 bases remained unmatched. CDR1 SGHRS and CDR2 YFSETQ come from the germline V gene.